This T cell receptor (beta chain) derives from a study of cytomegalovirus exposure and HLA in healthy donors. 60 Vbeta and 13 Jbeta primers were used in PCR. Authors' analysis steps: About 12 million shared chains were among the approximately 87 million unique TCR beta chains that a later analysis counted. Some clones are missing from TCRdb's copy, which holds only in-frame ones; the method was immunoSEQ multiplex PCR. V and J calls and clone size follow that table, whereas D and trimming were derived from the DNA. The table includes over 65,000 clones, over 70% detected once. Study observations and caveats: Fewer N-insertions (relative to the roughly 660-donor mean) were reportedly seen in an Asian-associated ancestry cluster in a later analysis.

Healthy bone marrow donors made up the cohort. With respect to this clone: Its antigen is not identified.

Germline V lookup: CDR1 SEHNR, CDR2 FQNEAQ (reference sequence). The CDR3 sequence is 14 residues long. After removal of 0 bases from V and 3 bases from J, the junction contained 1 base not matched to a gene. Sequencing input: PBMCs. The chain recombines TRBV7-9 with TRBJ2-5, with 7 bases matching TRBD1. This clonotype was obtained from a man between 60 and 70 years old in good health and CMV-seropositive. CDR3 loop: CASSLAGTEETQYF. The CDR3 DNA is TGTGCCAGCAGCTTAGCGGGGACAGAAGAGACCCAGTACTTC.